This section outlines one T cell receptor beta chain sequence together with its context. What it binds is not known. This record comes from a study of cytomegalovirus exposure and HLA in healthy donors. Study-wide context: An early data release held tens of millions of unique TCRs from HLA-typed donors. General observations from the study: TCR beta sequences reportedly predicted the HLA-A and HLA-B alleles of most subjects accurately.

A multiplex PCR was run with 60 Vbeta primers and 13 Jbeta primers. Profiling relied on immunoSEQ multiplex PCR, and the TCRdb table lists in-frame clones only, not all of them. Here the sample spans 200,000 or so clones, roughly 80% being singletons. The V segment lost 0 bases and the J segment 5 bases; nucleotides outside the gene matches: 2. From germline, CDR1 is SGHRS and CDR2 YFSETQ. This CDR3 spans 15 amino acids. The V and J genes are TRBV5-1 and TRBJ2-2; the match to TRBD1 covers 9 bases. The TCR comes from a woman aged 45 to 65 in good health and CMV-seropositive. The sequencing sample was made of PBMCs. CDR3 protein: CASSLDGQGTGELFF. The CDR3 DNA reads TGCGCCAGCAGCTTGGACGGACAGGGGACCGGGGAGCTGTTTTTT. Drawing the rest from reference TRBV5-1 and TRBJ2-2, the complete variable domain is KAGVTQTPRYLIKTRGQQVTLSCSPISGHRSVSWYQQTPGQGLQFLFEYFSETQRNKGNFPGRFSGRQFSNSRSEMNVSTLELGDSALYLCASSLDGQGTGELFFGEGSRLTVL.